This T cell receptor (beta chain) was found in a study of early T cells in non-severe SARS-CoV-2 infection. Study-wide context: Unsorted whole-blood RNA was sequenced in bulk, leaving chains unpaired. General study points: Sequences matched to VDJdb favored anti-spike CD8 responses, while private and CD4 specificities were missed.

Turning to this clonotype: Its target is not known.

V was pared by 0 bases and J by 2 bases, with 5 bases between. This CDR3 has 14 residues. Germline lookup yields CDR1 MNHEY and CDR2 SVGEGT. In TCRdb, the 5' RACE reads were re-called with MiXCR into one record per CDR3 protein. Among tens of thousands of distinct CDR3 sequences listed, approximately 6% were seen once. The chain joins TRBV6-2 or TRBV6-3 to TRBJ2-1; D not certain. The sequenced sample consisted of whole blood. The clonotype originates from an adult who was a healthcare worker with PCR-confirmed SARS-CoV-2 infection or an uninfected control (not recorded which). This CDR3 reads CASSYSGPYNEQFF. CDR3 DNA: TGTGCCAGCAGTTACTCCGGTCCCTACAATGAGCAGTTCTTC.